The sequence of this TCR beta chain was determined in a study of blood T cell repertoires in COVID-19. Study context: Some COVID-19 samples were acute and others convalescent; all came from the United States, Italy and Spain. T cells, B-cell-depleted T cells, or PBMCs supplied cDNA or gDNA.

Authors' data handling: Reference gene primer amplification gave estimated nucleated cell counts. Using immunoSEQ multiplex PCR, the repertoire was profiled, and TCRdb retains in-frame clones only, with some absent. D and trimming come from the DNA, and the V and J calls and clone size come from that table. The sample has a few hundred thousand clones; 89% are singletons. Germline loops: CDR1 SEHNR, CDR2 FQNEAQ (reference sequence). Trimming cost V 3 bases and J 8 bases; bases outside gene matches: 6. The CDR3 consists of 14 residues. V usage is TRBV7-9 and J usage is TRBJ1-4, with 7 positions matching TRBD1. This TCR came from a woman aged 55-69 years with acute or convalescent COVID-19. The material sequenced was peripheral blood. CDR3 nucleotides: TGTGCCAGCAGCTTTGGGCAGGGGGAAGAAAAACTGTTTTTT. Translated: CASSFGQGEEKLFF.